In its sample, the clone carrying this T cell receptor (beta chain) is medium-sized. Antigen: not known. Libraries were prepared by immunoSEQ multiplex PCR; TCRdb keeps only in-frame clonotypes and omits some of them. The repertoire holds around 41,000 clones, with 65% to 70% as singletons. These data belong to a study of radiotherapy plus CTLA-4 blockade in lung cancer. Regarding the study as a whole: According to reports, early shifts in blood T cell clones, alongside interferon-beta, forecast response most accurately. Expansion of tumor-derived TCR clones was observed in blood after radiotherapy plus ipilimumab.

There are 14 residues in the CDR3. J gave up 9 bases and V 5 bases, and 9 bases lay outside the gene matches. In germline, CDR1 is SGHTA, CDR2 FQGNSA. Source: peripheral blood, taken from a patient treated with radiotherapy plus ipilimumab. This receptor was identified in a human donor with non-small cell lung cancer who had a partial response to radiotherapy plus ipilimumab. The chain links TRBV7-2 to TRBJ1-3; the match to TRBD1 covers 8 bases. The CDR3 nucleotides are TGTGCCAGCAGCCAAGGACAGGGCTACGGCACCATATATTTT. Its translation is CASSQGQGYGTIYF.